Each of the 26 T cell receptor beta chains below was sequenced from the same sample in a study of T cell responses to AZD1222 COVID-19 vaccine. Assay: immunoSEQ multiplex PCR; the TCRdb copy retains only in-frame clones and omits some. The sample shows tens of thousands of clones, under 90% of them seen only once. The material was peripheral blood, obtained on day 0 of AZD1222 vaccination. Receptors originate from an adult in good health.

V and J are TRBV3-1 (or the pseudogene TRBV3-2) and TRBJ2-7; D call uncertain. This CDR3 is 15 amino acids long. The germline V gene has CDR1 LGHDT and CDR2 YNNKEL (reference sequence). V was shortened by 0 bases and J by 7 bases, with 16 bases between the two germline ends. The CDR3 bases are TGTGCCAGCAGCCAAGAAATCGTCAGGAAGAGGGAGCAGTACTTC. This gives the protein CASSQEIVRKREQYF.

This clone was seen once. This chain links TRBV9 with TRBJ1-2, with D maybe TRBD1 (6 bases). V was trimmed by 4 bases and J by 6 bases, leaving 13 bases between them. Germline loops: CDR1 SGDLS, CDR2 YYNGEE. This CDR3 comprises 13 residues. The CDR3 protein is CASSSGQLHGYTF. For the CDR3, the DNA is TGTGCCAGCAGCTCCGGACAGCTTCATGGCTACACCTTC.

This clone was seen just once. V gene TRBV11-2 combines with J gene TRBJ1-2; TRBD1 agrees at 9 bases. The CDR3 length is 15 residues. CDR1 is SGHAT and CDR2 is FQNNGV in the germline V gene. V was pared by 1 base and J by 4 bases, with 4 bases of the junction left unmatched. CDR3 nucleotide sequence: TGTGCCAGCAGCTTAGTTCCGGACAGGGGCTATGGCTACACCTTC. This translates into CASSLVPDRGYGYTF.

This clone was counted only a few times. The chain recombines TRBV27 with TRBJ2-7; 11 bases map to TRBD1. The length of the CDR3 is 16 residues. V shed 3 bases and J 0 bases; nucleotides not matched to a gene: 4. From germline, CDR1 is MNHEY and CDR2 SMNVEV (reference sequence). The CDR3 DNA reads as TGTGCCAGCAGTTTTTCCGGGACAGGGGGCTCCTACGAGCAGTACTTC. As protein: CASSFSGTGGSYEQYF.

The J gene is TRBJ2-2, the V gene TRBV4-1; D is ambiguous. Deletions cut 0 bases from V and 6 bases from J, with 5 bases between. Looked up from germline, CDR1 is MGHRA and CDR2 is YSYEKL. The CDR3 sequence is 13 residues long. CDR3 bases: TGCGCCAGCAGCCAAGATTGGGCCGGGGAGCTGTTTTTT. This translates into CASSQDWAGELFF.

This chain joins TRBV7-2 and TRBJ2-7; TRBD1 or TRBD2 may be the D gene (5 bases each). Looked up from germline, CDR1 is SGHTA and CDR2 is FQGNSA. The CDR3 totals 15 residues. V gave up 3 bases and J gave up 0 bases, with 12 bases separating them. CDR3 protein: CASSLGVGNSYEQYF. CDR3 in DNA: TGTGCCAGCAGCTTGGGGGTCGGAAACTCCTACGAGCAGTACTTC.

The V gene is TRBV2, the J gene TRBJ1-4, with a weak D call TRBD1 (5 bases). The CDR3 consists of 14 residues. Deletions cut 5 bases from V and 6 bases from J, with 13 bases between. CDR1 is SNHLY, CDR2 FYNNEI, per germline. The CDR3 loop is CASSLQGGYEKLFF. The CDR3 nucleotides are TGTGCCAGCAGTCTTCAGGGTGGATATGAAAAACTGTTTTTT.

The rearrangement uses TRBV2 and TRBJ2-2; TRBD2 matches at 7 bases. V dropped 1 base and J dropped 6; count of bases not matched to a gene: 11. Germline values: CDR1 SNHLY, CDR2 FYNNEI. This CDR3 spans 17 amino acids. CDR3 nucleotides: TGTGCCAGCAGTGAAGGGGGCCAGCGGGGTAGGGCCGGGGAGCTGTTTTTT. It codes for CASSEGGQRGRAGELFF.

The chain uses TRBV19 and TRBJ1-2; 10 nucleotides agree with TRBD1. Germline assignment: CDR1 LNHDA and CDR2 SQIVND (reference sequence). CDR3 length: 14 residues. The ends lost 8 bases at V and 1 base at J; junction bases unmatched: 4. Here the CDR3 DNA reads TGTGCCAGTGGGGACAGGGGAGATAACTATGGCTACACCTTC. It translates to CASGDRGDNYGYTF.

This clone was seen a handful of times. The junction does not match germline at one end; this may be a read error. The J gene is TRBJ2-7, the V gene TRBV11-1; D is unclear. The CDR3 extends over 12 amino acids. Germline assignment: CDR1 SGHAT and CDR2 FQDESV (reference sequence). CDR3 region: CASSLASTSQSF. The CDR3 DNA reads TGTGCCAGCAGCTTAGCGTCAACCTCCCAAAGTTTC.

DNA of the CDR3: TGTGCCTGGACCAAAGTCCAGGTACAGGGGGCGAACACTGAAGCTTTCTTT. Residues: CAWTKVQVQGANTEAFF. The genes are TRBV30 and TRBJ1-1, with 9 positions matching TRBD1. From germline, CDR1 is GTSNPN and CDR2 SVGIG (reference sequence). The CDR3 covers 17 residues. V lost 4 bases to trimming and J lost 1 base; unmatched junction nucleotides: 13.

V usage is TRBV30 and J usage is TRBJ2-4; 7 bases are a match to TRBD2. Trimming cost V 1 base and J 2 bases; bases outside gene matches: 2. This CDR3 region has 14 residues. Per the germline V gene, CDR1 is GTSNPN and CDR2 is SVGIG (reference sequence). This chain's CDR3 is CAWSGLAPKNIQYF. As DNA, the CDR3 is TGTGCCTGGAGTGGACTAGCTCCCAAAAACATTCAGTACTTC.

This clone was counted once. V gene TRBV5-1 combines with J gene TRBJ2-1; possible D gene TRBD1, 5 bases. V gave up 0 bases and J gave up 5 bases, with 18 bases separating them. Germline CDR1 is SGHRS and CDR2 is YFSETQ. This CDR3 is built from 17 residues. The CDR3 DNA follows: TGCGCCAGCAGCTTGGGAACTACAGGTGGAGTCCACAATGAGCAGTTCTTC. Protein sequence: CASSLGTTGGVHNEQFF. Variable domain in full (rest from reference TRBV5-1 and TRBJ2-1): KAGVTQTPRYLIKTRGQQVTLSCSPISGHRSVSWYQQTPGQGLQFLFEYFSETQRNKGNFPGRFSGRQFSNSRSEMNVSTLELGDSALYLCASSLGTTGGVHNEQFFGPGTRLTVL.

This chain links TRBV7-2 with TRBJ1-3; D is perhaps TRBD1 (5 bases). V was shortened by 2 bases and J by 1 base, with 12 bases between the two germline ends. The CDR3 consists of 16 residues. Germline CDR1 SGHTA, CDR2 FQGNSA. CDR3 in amino acids: CASSLKRRTSGNTIYF. The CDR3 DNA is TGTGCCAGCAGCTTAAAAAGGAGGACATCTGGAAACACCATATATTTT.

V gene TRBV19 combines with J gene TRBJ2-3; D uncertain. Germline V lookup: CDR1 LNHDA, CDR2 SQIVND (reference sequence). The CDR3 length is 14 residues. Trimming took off 1 base at V and 0 bases at J, with 5 bases between the two ends. DNA for the CDR3: TGTGCCAGTAGTATAGGGCCGAGCACAGATACGCAGTATTTT. This translates into CASSIGPSTDTQYF.

This clone was counted a single time. The chain joins TRBV2 to TRBJ1-3; 8 positions agree with TRBD1. This CDR3 comprises 14 residues. Trimming at V came to 6 bases and at J to 4 bases, leaving 5 bases not matched to a gene. Germline assignment: CDR1 SNHLY and CDR2 FYNNEI. CDR3 amino acids: CASRETGDGNTIYF. The DNA for the CDR3 is TGTGCCAGCAGGGAGACAGGGGACGGAAACACCATATATTTT.

The chain uses TRBV30 and TRBJ2-1, with 7 bases fitting TRBD1. Germline CDR1 reads GTSNPN; CDR2 reads SVGIG (reference sequence). The length of the CDR3 is 15 residues. V lost 0 bases and J lost 2; bases outside the gene matches: 4. The CDR3 loop is CAWSVGQGAYNEQFF. The CDR3 region has the DNA TGTGCCTGGAGTGTAGGGCAGGGGGCCTACAATGAGCAGTTCTTC.

Only one count was recorded for this clone. This chain links TRBV6-6 with TRBJ2-2; unclear D gene. CDR1 is MNHNY, CDR2 SVGAGI, per germline (reference sequence). The CDR3 has 13 residues. V gave up 7 bases and J gave up 6 bases, with 12 bases separating them. CDR3 protein: CASTTSDSGELFF. The CDR3 nucleotides read TGTGCCAGCACCACCTCAGACTCCGGGGAGCTGTTTTTT.

The rearrangement links TRBV10-1 to TRBJ2-1, with 7 bases identical to TRBD1. The CDR3 contains 14 residues. V lost 4 bases and J lost 7; bases outside the gene matches: 7. The germline V gene has CDR1 WNHNN and CDR2 SYGVQD (reference sequence). CDR3 nucleotides: TGCGCCAGCAGTGGATCAGGGGGAAGGAATGAGCAGTTCTTC. Amino acid sequence: CASSGSGGRNEQFF.

The chain links TRBV21-1 to TRBJ1-2. TRBV21-1 is assigned pseudogene status. The CDR3 has 13 residues. CDR3 residues: CASSKAGGYGYTF. In DNA, the CDR3 is TGTGCCAGCAGCAAAGCAGGCGGGTATGGCTACACCTTC.

J is TRBJ1-6 and V is TRBV5-5, with a tentative D call TRBD1 (6 bases). This CDR3 spans 15 amino acids. The V end lost 4 bases, the J end lost 8 bases, and 16 bases lay between the germline ends. Germline V gene lookup returns CDR1 SGHKS and CDR2 YYEKEE (reference sequence). The CDR3 DNA reads TGTGCCAGCAGCCGGGGGGCAGGGGTGGATTCACCCCTCCACTTT. Its translation: CASSRGAGVDSPLHF. Variable domain in full (rest from reference TRBV5-5 and TRBJ1-6): DAGVTQSPTHLIKTRGQQVTLRCSPISGHKSVSWYQQVLGQGPQFIFQYYEKEERGRGNFPDRFSARQFPNYSSELNVNALLLGDSALYLCASSRGAGVDSPLHFGNGTRLTVT.

The chain recombines TRBV9 with TRBJ2-3; no clear D gene. In germline, CDR1 is SGDLS, CDR2 YYNGEE. This CDR3 has 14 residues. V lost 4 bases, J lost 2 bases, and 11 bases lay in between. The DNA for the CDR3 is TGTGCCAGCAGCTTCCTGCCGTCCACAGATACGCAGTATTTT. It yields the protein CASSFLPSTDTQYF.

This rearrangement joins TRBV7-2 to TRBJ2-3, with D maybe TRBD2 (5 bases). The germline V and J ends were trimmed by 1 base and 5 bases, with 13 bases remaining between them. Germline V lookup: CDR1 SGHTA, CDR2 FQGNSA. The CDR3 covers 15 residues. The CDR3 reads CASSLGDYARDTQYF. CDR3 DNA sequence: TGTGCCAGCAGCTTAGGAGACTACGCAAGAGATACGCAGTATTTT.

The V call is TRBV7-2, the J call TRBJ1-1; D uncertain. Per the germline V gene, CDR1 is SGHTA and CDR2 is FQGNSA. CDR3 length equals 14 residues. The ends were cut back, 3 bases at V and 5 bases at J, with 13 bases in the middle. CDR3 coding DNA: TGTGCCAGCAGCTTGGGCACCCCGAGGACTGAAGCTTTCTTT. It codes for CASSLGTPRTEAFF.

The chain employs TRBV19 and TRBJ1-5; D gene uncertain. Germline V gene data show CDR1 as LNHDA and CDR2 as SQIVND (reference sequence). CDR3 length equals 19 residues. V dropped 5 bases and J dropped 3 bases, with 26 bases sitting between them. The CDR3 sequence: CASSLGSAPLLILNQPQHF. In DNA form, the CDR3 reads TGTGCCAGTAGTTTGGGGTCAGCCCCGCTCCTGATCCTCAATCAGCCCCAGCATTTT. Drawing the rest from reference TRBV19 and TRBJ1-5, the complete variable domain is DGGITQSPKYLFRKEGQNVTLSCEQNLNHDAMYWYRQDPGQGLRLIYYSQIVNDFQKGDIAEGYSVSREKKESFPLTVTSAQKNPTAFYLCASSLGSAPLLILNQPQHFGDGTRLSIL.

V usage is TRBV7-3 and J usage is TRBJ2-1; 7 nucleotides align to TRBD2. From germline, CDR1 is SGHTA and CDR2 FQGTGA. CDR3 size: 20 residues. With 5 bases clipped from V and 0 bases from J, the junction kept 19 bases outside the gene matches. CDR3 residues: CASSPSGSGIDLSSYNEQFF. The CDR3 nucleotides read TGTGCCAGCAGCCCCTCGGGCAGCGGGATCGACTTAAGCTCCTACAATGAGCAGTTCTTC.